These 32 T cell receptor beta chains came from one sample sequenced in a study of CD8 T cells in ankylosing spondylitis. In TCRdb, the 5' RACE reads were re-called with MiXCR into one record per CDR3 protein. The sample records 200,000 to 250,000 distinct CDR3 sequences, over 9.5% being singletons. The sample taken for sequencing was blood, either unsorted or a sorted T cell fraction (not recorded which). The receptors shown here come from a male donor with ankylosing spondylitis or in good health (not recorded which).

The genes are TRBV7-3 and TRBJ2-1; TRBD2 matches 10 bases. The CDR3 contains 18 residues. V lost 2 bases to trimming and J lost 6 bases; unmatched junction nucleotides: 13. CDR1 is SGHTA, CDR2 FQGTGA, per germline. The CDR3 nucleotides are TGTGCCAGCAGCTTAGGAGGATCTAGCGGGGGCCAGGGCAATGAGCAGTTCTTC. This encodes CASSLGGSSGGQGNEQFF.

The rearrangement joins TRBV19 to TRBJ2-1; 8 positions match TRBD2. Unmatched junction bases numbered 4, after V lost 3 bases and J lost 3 bases. Germline V gene lookup returns CDR1 LNHDA and CDR2 SQIVND (reference sequence). The CDR3 is 15 residues long. The CDR3 nucleotides are TGTGCCAGTAGTATGATTAGCGGGATCTACAATGAGCAGTTCTTC. Its protein is CASSMISGIYNEQFF. Combining the CDR3 with reference TRBV19 and TRBJ2-1 gives the whole variable domain DGGITQSPKYLFRKEGQNVTLSCEQNLNHDAMYWYRQDPGQGLRLIYYSQIVNDFQKGDIAEGYSVSREKKESFPLTVTSAQKNPTAFYLCASSMISGIYNEQFFGPGTRLTVL.

This clonotype was counted at least ten times. CDR3 region: CASSPLLSERGTYEQYF. DNA for the CDR3: TGCGCCAGCAGCCCCCTTTTATCAGAGCGGGGAACCTACGAGCAGTACTTC. The V gene is TRBV4-1, the J gene TRBJ2-7, with 7 bases identical to TRBD2. Germline V lookup: CDR1 MGHRA, CDR2 YSYEKL. Germline trimming cut 4 bases from V and 2 bases from J; bases unmatched to any gene: 14. This CDR3 is built from 17 residues.

The chain is built from TRBV5-6 and TRBJ2-2; no reliable D call. The CDR3 has 14 residues. The germline V gene encodes CDR1 SGHDT and CDR2 YYEEEE. Trimming stripped 0 bases from V and 3 bases from J, with 6 bases between. CDR3 in DNA: TGTGCCAGCAGCTTGGACCTCGACACCGGGGAGCTGTTTTTT. Residues: CASSLDLDTGELFF.

This clonotype came up many times. The genes are TRBV5-1 and TRBJ2-3; 7 bases fit TRBD1. V lost 0 bases, J lost 6 bases, and 7 bases stayed unmatched. The CDR3 runs to 15 residues. CDR1 is SGHRS and CDR2 is YFSETQ in the germline V gene. CDR3 region: CASSLAHRGTDTQYF. CDR3 nucleotides: TGCGCCAGCAGCTTGGCGCACAGGGGTACGGATACGCAGTATTTT.

In this sample, this clonotype turned up a few times. The rearrangement uses TRBV20-1 and TRBJ2-5; D ambiguous. CDR1 is DFQATT, CDR2 SNEGSKA, per germline (reference sequence). V lost 5 bases and J 2 bases, leaving 12 bases between the germline ends. The CDR3 is 13 amino acids. CDR3 coding DNA: TGCAGTGCTGCCCCCGCTGGGCAAGAGACCCAGTACTTC. Protein product: CSAAPAGQETQYF.

This clonotype was counted a few times. At one end, the junction sequence differs from germline, possibly due to a read error. This chain uses TRBV20-1 with TRBJ2-1; 13 positions agree with TRBD2. Germline loops: CDR1 DFQATT, CDR2 SNEGSKA (reference sequence). The CDR3 runs to 17 residues. The CDR3 here is CCAPRTSGGYSYNEQFF. CDR3 in DNA: TGCTGTGCTCCAAGGACTAGCGGGGGATATTCCTACAATGAGCAGTTCTTC.

The genes are TRBV5-6 and TRBJ2-2; weak D call: TRBD2 (5 bases). This CDR3 comprises 12 residues. Per germline, CDR1 SGHDT and CDR2 YYEEEE. V was cut by 4 bases and J by 9 bases, with 10 bases left in between. This chain's CDR3 is CASSLTGRELFF. For the CDR3, the DNA is TGTGCCAGCAGCCTGACCGGGAGGGAGCTGTTTTTT.

This clonotype came up a few times. V is TRBV7-2 and J is TRBJ2-2; 9 bases align to TRBD1. The trim removed 5 bases at V and 5 bases at J, leaving 9 bases unmatched. CDR1 and CDR2 from the germline V gene are SGHTA and FQGNSA. CDR3 length: 16 amino acids. CDR3 protein: CASSPLGTGRTGELFF. CDR3 sequence (DNA): TGTGCCAGCAGCCCACTAGGGACAGGGAGGACCGGGGAGCTGTTTTTT.

This clonotype occurred many times. The chain employs TRBV7-9 and TRBJ1-5; TRBD1 might be the D (5 bases). Germline CDR1 and CDR2: SEHNR and FQNEAQ (reference sequence). The V end was cut by 5 bases, the J end by 4 bases, with 15 bases between. The CDR3 runs 15 residues. The CDR3 loop is CASSIDSGPNQPQHF. The CDR3 nucleotides are TGTGCCAGCAGCATCGACAGCGGGCCAAATCAGCCCCAGCATTTT.

This clonotype was seen a handful of times. The V gene is TRBV12-5, the J gene TRBJ2-5, with 8 positions matching TRBD2. Trimming removed 1 base from V and 2 bases from J; junction bases left unmatched: 3. CDR3 length equals 15 residues. CDR1 and CDR2 from the germline V gene are LGHNT and FRNRAP. The CDR3 sequence: CASGLGLAGQETQYF. CDR3 coding DNA: TGTGCTAGTGGTTTGGGGCTAGCGGGTCAAGAGACCCAGTACTTC.

This clonotype was seen at least ten times. The V gene is TRBV12-3 or TRBV12-4, the J gene TRBJ1-1, with TRBD1 as a possible D gene (5 bases). Deletions cut 2 bases from V and 0 bases from J, with 13 bases between. CDR3 length equals 16 residues. In nucleotides, the CDR3 is TGTGCCAGCAGTTTATCGGGACGTACGATGAACACTGAAGCTTTCTTT. Translation gives CASSLSGRTMNTEAFF.

The rearrangement uses TRBV7-9 and TRBJ1-1, with no clear D. Trimming removed 3 bases from V and 3 bases from J, with 11 bases in between. This CDR3 comprises 14 residues. CDR1 SEHNR and CDR2 FQNEAQ come from the germline V gene (reference sequence). The DNA for the CDR3 is TGTGCCAGCAGCTTTGCTCAGATGCACACTGAAGCTTTCTTT. Encoded protein: CASSFAQMHTEAFF. Complete variable domain (other parts from reference TRBV7-9 and TRBJ1-1): DTGVSQNPRHKITKRGQNVTFRCDPISEHNRLYWYRQTLGQGPEFLTYFQNEAQLEKSRLLSDRFSAERPKGSFSTLEIQRTEQGDSAMYLCASSFAQMHTEAFFGQGTRLTVV.

This clonotype was observed at least ten times. The chain employs TRBV7-2 and TRBJ1-5, with D maybe TRBD1 (6 bases). The V end was cut by 4 bases, the J end by 4 bases, with 11 bases between. The CDR3 is 14 amino acids. The germline V gene has CDR1 SGHTA and CDR2 FQGNSA. CDR3 amino acids: CASSYRTANQPQHF. The CDR3 DNA follows: TGTGCCAGCAGCTACAGGACAGCAAATCAGCCCCAGCATTTT.

The J gene is TRBJ2-5, the V gene TRBV21-1; the tabulated D call, TRBD2, remains unverified against the DNA. TRBV21-1 is a pseudogene locus. The CDR3 has 16 amino acids. The CDR3 coding sequence is TGTGCCAGCAGCAAAGAAGGAGGTCAGAATTTCAAGACCCAGTACTTC. As protein: CASSKEGGQNFKTQYF.

This clonotype has at least ten counts. The rearrangement joins TRBV12-3 or TRBV12-4 to TRBJ2-5, with D perhaps TRBD1 or TRBD2 (5 bases each). The CDR3 spans 13 residues. Trimming cost V 7 bases and J 1 base, with 10 bases left between them. CDR3 sequence: CASNLGGQETQYF. CDR3 in DNA: TGTGCCAGCAATCTTGGGGGCCAAGAGACCCAGTACTTC.

For this clonotype: The final CDR3 position lacks the conserved phenylalanine or tryptophan, pointing to a likely read error. The chain carries TRBV12-3 or TRBV12-4 and TRBJ1-3, with D maybe TRBD1 (5 bases). V dropped 5 bases and J dropped 10 bases, with 21 bases sitting between them. The CDR3 is 15 amino acids. For the CDR3, the DNA is TGTGCCAGCAGTCAAACTGTTGGTAGGGGTGGGACCATATATTCT. Encoded protein: CASSQTVGRGGTIYS.

This clonotype showed up just a few times. This chain joins TRBV20-1 and TRBJ2-7; 10 nucleotides agree with TRBD2. The V and J ends lost 1 base and 2 bases, in that order; junction bases with no gene match: 2. Germline V lookup: CDR1 DFQATT, CDR2 SNEGSKA (reference sequence). The CDR3 spans 14 residues. In DNA form, the CDR3 reads TGCAGTGCTAGAGGCAGCGGGGGGGCCTACGAGCAGTACTTC. The encoded protein is CSARGSGGAYEQYF.

The table lists this clonotype with a few counts. This CDR3 reads CASSRGTGYGYTF. CDR3 DNA sequence: TGTGCCAGCAGCCGAGGGACAGGTTATGGCTACACCTTC. The rearrangement links TRBV3-1 to TRBJ1-2; 8 bases fit TRBD1. The germline CDR1 and CDR2 sequences are LGHDT and YNNKEL (reference sequence). This CDR3 has 13 residues. Trimming cost V 4 bases and J 5 bases; bases outside gene matches: 3.

This clonotype has at least ten counts. This chain uses TRBV12-3 or TRBV12-4 with TRBJ2-5, with 9 bases lining up with TRBD1. CDR3 size: 13 residues. The junction had 4 bases not matched to a gene; V was cut back by 7 bases and J by 4 bases. CDR3 bases: TGTGCCAGCACGTCGACAGGGGGAGAGACCCAGTACTTC. Protein product: CASTSTGGETQYF.

At least ten counts were recorded for this clonotype. This rearrangement joins TRBV29-1 to TRBJ2-7; no clear D gene. With 4 bases removed from V and 5 bases from J, the gap between germline ends came to 9 bases. The CDR3 length is 11 residues. CDR1 SQVTM and CDR2 ANQGSEA come from the germline V gene. The CDR3 region is CSVGADDEQYF. CDR3 DNA: TGCAGCGTTGGGGCGGACGACGAGCAGTACTTC.

This clonotype has a count of ten or more. V is TRBV7-2 and J is TRBJ2-7; the match to TRBD2 covers 13 bases. Germline trimming cut 5 bases from V and 2 bases from J; bases unmatched to any gene: 3. Germline V gene sequence: CDR1 SGHTA, CDR2 FQGNSA. This CDR3 spans 15 amino acids. The CDR3 coding sequence is TGTGCCAGCAGCGTTACTAGCGGGGGGGCCTACGAGCAGTACTTC. It is translated as CASSVTSGGAYEQYF.

This clonotype appeared many times. The chain uses TRBV3-1 and TRBJ2-7; 7 bases line up with TRBD2. Germline CDR1 is LGHDT and CDR2 is YNNKEL (reference sequence). Unmatched junction bases numbered 7, after V lost 8 bases and J lost 0 bases. The CDR3 consists of 14 residues. The CDR3 reads CASQRDPGSYEQYF. The CDR3 DNA is TGTGCCAGCCAGCGGGACCCAGGCTCCTACGAGCAGTACTTC.

Ten or more counts support this clonotype. The chain couples TRBV7-2 to TRBJ2-5, with unresolved D. The CDR3 runs to 15 residues. Looked up from germline, CDR1 is SGHTA and CDR2 is FQGNSA. The V end was cut by 4 bases, the J end by 1 base, with 13 bases between. CDR3 coding DNA: TGTGCCAGCAGCTCTGACACGACCATCCAAGAGACCCAGTACTTC. It translates to CASSSDTTIQETQYF. Filled out from reference TRBV7-2 and TRBJ2-5, the complete variable domain reads GAGVSQSPSNKVTEKGKDVELRCDPISGHTALYWYRQSLGQGLEFLIYFQGNSAPDKSGLPSDRFSAERTGGSVSTLTIQRTQQEDSAVYLCASSSDTTIQETQYFGPGTRLLVL.

This clonotype has a count of ten or more. The V gene is TRBV11-1, the J gene TRBJ2-7, with 8 bases fitting TRBD2. Germline CDR1 and CDR2: SGHAT and FQDESV (reference sequence). V shed 5 bases, J shed 2 bases, and the junction held 5 bases outside the gene matches. The CDR3 contains 14 residues. The CDR3 DNA sequence: TGTGCCAGCAGCAATAGCGGGGCCCCCTACGAGCAGTACTTC. Its protein product is CASSNSGAPYEQYF.

The V gene is TRBV15, the J gene TRBJ2-3; no clear D gene. The germline CDR1 and CDR2 sequences are LNHNV and YYDKDF (reference sequence). The CDR3 covers 15 residues. Trimming pared 8 bases from V and 4 bases from J, leaving 19 bases between. The CDR3 reads CATSVTDTRADTQYF. For the CDR3, the DNA is TGTGCCACCTCCGTGACGGATACAAGAGCAGATACGCAGTATTTT.

This clonotype occurred many times. CDR3 loop: CASSYGGELVSGGYTF. Here the CDR3 DNA reads TGTGCCAGCAGTTACGGCGGGGAATTGGTCAGCGGGGGCTACACCTTC. The chain carries TRBV6-2 or TRBV6-3 and TRBJ1-2, with no clear D. Looked up from germline, CDR1 is MNHEY and CDR2 is SVGEGT. V was pared by 2 bases and J by 8 bases, with 21 bases between. This CDR3 is built from 16 residues.

The rearrangement links TRBV5-1 to TRBJ2-7; 9 bases map to TRBD1. Trimming removed 0 bases from V and 2 bases from J; junction bases left unmatched: 6. The CDR3 consists of 16 residues. Germline-derived CDR1 and CDR2 are SGHRS and YFSETQ. The CDR3 loop is CASSLARTGVPYEQYF. The CDR3 DNA follows: TGCGCCAGCAGCTTGGCACGGACAGGGGTACCCTACGAGCAGTACTTC.

This clonotype has ten or more counts. The V gene is TRBV7-8, the J gene TRBJ2-1, with no clear D. Germline CDR1 reads SGHVS; CDR2 reads FQNEAQ. Trimming left V 5 bases short and J 8 bases short, with 7 bases between. CDR3 length: 11 amino acids. The CDR3 DNA sequence: TGTGCCAGCAGCCCCGTCCATGAGCAGTTCTTC. Translating gives CASSPVHEQFF.

This clonotype was found many times. The chain uses TRBV2 and TRBJ2-3, with D maybe TRBD2 (6 bases). V dropped 6 bases and J dropped 0 bases, with 10 bases sitting between them. Germline lookup yields CDR1 SNHLY and CDR2 FYNNEI. The CDR3 runs to 14 residues. CDR3 sequence (DNA): TGTGCCAGCAGGACCGGGACTAGCACAGATACGCAGTATTTT. Translated, it gives CASRTGTSTDTQYF.

This clonotype came up many times. V usage is TRBV5-1 and J usage is TRBJ2-3; TRBD2 matches at 10 bases. V shed 0 bases, J shed 0 bases, and the junction held 4 bases outside the gene matches. Per germline, CDR1 SGHRS and CDR2 YFSETQ. The CDR3 runs to 17 residues. The CDR3 sequence is CASSLGSGGTSTDTQYF. CDR3 nucleotide sequence: TGCGCCAGCAGCTTGGGTAGCGGGGGGACTAGCACAGATACGCAGTATTTT.

Many counts were recorded for this clonotype. DNA for the CDR3: TGTGCCAGCAGTGAACCCGGAGGACCCTACAATGAGCAGTTCTTC. Amino acids: CASSEPGGPYNEQFF. The chain carries TRBV25-1 and TRBJ2-1, with TRBD2 as a possible D gene (5 bases). CDR1 is MGHDK and CDR2 is SYGVNS in the germline V gene. V lost 2 bases to trimming and J lost 2 bases, with 10 bases between them. The length of the CDR3 is 15 residues. The whole variable domain, remainder taken from reference TRBV25-1 and TRBJ2-1, is EADIYQTPRYLVIGTGKKITLECSQTMGHDKMYWYQQDPGMELHLIHYSYGVNSTEKGDLSSESTVSRIRTEHFPLTLESARPSHTSQYLCASSEPGGPYNEQFFGPGTRLTVL.